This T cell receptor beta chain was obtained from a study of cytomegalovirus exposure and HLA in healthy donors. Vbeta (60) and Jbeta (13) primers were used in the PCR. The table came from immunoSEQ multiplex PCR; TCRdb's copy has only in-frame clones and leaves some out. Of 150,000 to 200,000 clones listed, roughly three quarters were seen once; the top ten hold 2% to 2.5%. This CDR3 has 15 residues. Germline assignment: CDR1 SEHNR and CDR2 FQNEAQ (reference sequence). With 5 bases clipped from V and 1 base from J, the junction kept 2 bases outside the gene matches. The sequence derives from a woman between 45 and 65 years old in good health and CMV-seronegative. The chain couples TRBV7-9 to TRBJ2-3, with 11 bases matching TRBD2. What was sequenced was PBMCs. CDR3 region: CASSLTSGGTDTQYF. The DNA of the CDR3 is TGTGCCAGCAGCCTGACTAGCGGGGGCACAGATACGCAGTATTTT.